This T cell receptor beta chain was obtained from a study of regulatory T cells in long-lasting Graves disease. V lost 0 bases and J lost 2, with 22 bases in between. The CDR3 extends over 19 amino acids. CDR1 and CDR2 (germline): LNHNV, YYDKDF (reference sequence). As to time point: persistent/refractory GD, antithyroid drugs over 5 years with positive TRAb. Making the TCR library involved RNA that had been extracted from PBMCs. Library construction for TCR beta used iRepertoire HTBI primers and Arm-PCR of CDR3 regions. TCRdb passed the multiplex PCR reads through MiXCR, listing each CDR3 protein once. The sample consists of roughly 430,000 distinct CDR3 sequences, roughly a fifth of them appearing once.

This clonotype was sampled from a female donor with Graves disease. J is TRBJ1-2 and V is TRBV15; D remains unclear. The starting material was peripheral blood mononuclear cells (PBMCs), obtained when the disease was refractory, from a patient treated with antithyroid drugs. The CDR3 DNA is TGTGCCACCAGCAGAGATAGGAAAACTTCATTTTCGAAAAACTATGGCTACACCTTC. Translated, it gives CATSRDRKTSFSKNYGYTF.